The entry below gives a single T cell receptor beta chain sequence along with its context. TCRdb's copy holds only in-frame clones and misses some; the assay was immunoSEQ multiplex PCR. The sample has roughly 360,000 clones, around 87% seen once. Deletions cut 4 bases from V and 0 bases from J, with 10 bases between. The CDR3 spans 15 residues. The germline V gene has CDR1 SEHNR and CDR2 FQNEAQ (reference sequence). This specimen comes from a study of blood T cell repertoires in COVID-19. About the study: Sites across the United States, Italy and Spain contributed samples from acute and convalescent COVID-19.

Recruits, aged roughly 18 to 95 years, lived in 24 US areas. The source material was PBMCs or T cells enriched from blood (not recorded which). The receptor was derived from a man younger than 40 who had recovered from COVID-19. This chain links TRBV7-9 with TRBJ1-3; D uncertain. The CDR3 region has the DNA TGTGCCAGCAGCTCGGTAGGAGTCTCTGGAAACACCATATATTTT. It codes for CASSSVGVSGNTIYF. The full variable domain, in which reference TRBV7-9 and TRBJ1-3 provide the parts outside the CDR3, is DTGVSQNPRHKITKRGQNVTFRCDPISEHNRLYWYRQTLGQGPEFLTYFQNEAQLEKSRLLSDRFSAERPKGSFSTLEIQRTEQGDSAMYLCASSSVGVSGNTIYFGEGSWLTVV.